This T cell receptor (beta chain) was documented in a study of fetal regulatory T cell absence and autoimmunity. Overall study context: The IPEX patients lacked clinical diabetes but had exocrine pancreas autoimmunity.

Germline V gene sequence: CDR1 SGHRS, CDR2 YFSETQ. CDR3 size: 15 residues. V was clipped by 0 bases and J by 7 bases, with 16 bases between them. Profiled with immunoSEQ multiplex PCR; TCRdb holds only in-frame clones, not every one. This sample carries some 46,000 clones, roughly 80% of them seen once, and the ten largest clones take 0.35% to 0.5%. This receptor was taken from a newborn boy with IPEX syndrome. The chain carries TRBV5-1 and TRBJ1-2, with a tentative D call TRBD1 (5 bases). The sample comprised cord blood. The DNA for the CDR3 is TGCGCCAGCAGCTTGGTTGGGGCGGAGGGCGCTGGCTACACCTTC. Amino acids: CASSLVGAEGAGYTF.